The clone carrying this TCR beta chain was detected once. What it binds is unknown. This record comes from a study of shared clonotypes between healthy human individuals. The study, taken as a whole, reports: Rarefaction analysis demonstrated incomplete sorted-subset sequencing notwithstanding large depth. Tissue TCR repertoires likely differ from these blood-only repertoires.

Genomic DNA from each subset was divided evenly over several immunoSEQ plates. Generated by immunoSEQ multiplex PCR, the TCRdb table keeps only in-frame clones and is missing some. This table has hundreds of thousands of clones, approximately 95% appearing once. This CDR3 spans 14 amino acids. The V end was cut by 5 bases, the J end by 4 bases, with 15 bases between. CDR1 and CDR2 from the germline V gene are SGHNT and YYREEE (reference sequence). The chain has TRBV5-4 and TRBJ2-5; D is ambiguous. The sample comprised naive CD4+ T cells sorted from blood. Stated subset: CD45RA+ positively selected. This sequence originates from a woman aged 25 to 39 in good health. The CDR3 here is CASRPIGVRETQYF. CDR3 nucleotide sequence: TGTGCCAGCAGGCCCATAGGAGTTCGAGAGACCCAGTACTTC.